This T cell receptor (beta chain) was found in a study of blood T cell repertoires in COVID-19. Study information: The United States, Italy and Spain provided the acute and convalescent COVID-19 samples. In each case, the material was cDNA or gDNA derived from T cells, B-cell-depleted T cells, or PBMCs.

This clone was detected only once. Authors' data handling: Reference gene primer amplification in the assay estimated nucleated cell counts. Only in-frame clones appear in the TCRdb table, and some are missing; sequencing was by immunoSEQ multiplex PCR. V and J calls plus clone size are reproduced from that table; the DNA served to infer D and trimming. The repertoire holds under 200,000 clones, with around nine tenths as singletons. Germline V gives CDR1 MNHNS, CDR2 SASEGT. Trimming removed 2 bases at V and 0 bases at J, with 12 bases between. The CDR3 runs to 16 residues. The material sequenced was peripheral blood. The rearrangement joins TRBV6-1 to TRBJ2-3, with D perhaps matching TRBD2 (6 bases). This TCR came from a man younger than 30 with active or convalescent COVID-19. For the CDR3, the DNA is TGTGCCAGCAGTGAATCTGGCGGGACTAGCACAGATACGCAGTATTTT. Residues: CASSESGGTSTDTQYF.